Sequencing of this T cell receptor beta chain was carried out in a study of molecular identifiers for immune sequencing clone quantification. Study-wide background: Within a replicate experiment, RNA obtained from either about 20,000 or 100,000 naive CD8 cells was divided into five aliquots, and four of those aliquots were then sequenced.

CDR1 SEHNR and CDR2 FQNEAQ come from the germline V gene (reference sequence). The CDR3 loop spans 13 amino acids. V lost 5 bases and J 10 bases, leaving 15 bases between the germline ends. With regard to this clonotype: What it binds is unknown.

TCRdb redid the calling of the PCR reads with MiXCR, one entry per CDR3 protein. Among about 500,000 distinct CDR3 sequences, around 23% were seen once, and the ten largest hold under 0.8%. Overall study findings and caveats: In CMV-specific effectors, clones above 20 copies held over 98% of molecules; naive, under 1%.

CD8+CD4-CCR7+CD45RA+ cells were sorted as naive CD8 T cells. This sequence originates from a human donor in good health. Some libraries in this study had Jurkat cell RNA spiked in. Material for sequencing was naive CD8+ T cells from blood, with Jurkat cell RNA spiked in. Subset specified: FACS-sorted CD8+CD4-CCR7+CD45RA+ naive T cells. V gene TRBV7-9 combines with J gene TRBJ2-1; D is unresolved. The CDR3 here is CASSRLDEGEQFF. The DNA for the CDR3 is TGTGCCAGCAGCCGCCTGGACGAAGGAGAGCAGTTCTTC.